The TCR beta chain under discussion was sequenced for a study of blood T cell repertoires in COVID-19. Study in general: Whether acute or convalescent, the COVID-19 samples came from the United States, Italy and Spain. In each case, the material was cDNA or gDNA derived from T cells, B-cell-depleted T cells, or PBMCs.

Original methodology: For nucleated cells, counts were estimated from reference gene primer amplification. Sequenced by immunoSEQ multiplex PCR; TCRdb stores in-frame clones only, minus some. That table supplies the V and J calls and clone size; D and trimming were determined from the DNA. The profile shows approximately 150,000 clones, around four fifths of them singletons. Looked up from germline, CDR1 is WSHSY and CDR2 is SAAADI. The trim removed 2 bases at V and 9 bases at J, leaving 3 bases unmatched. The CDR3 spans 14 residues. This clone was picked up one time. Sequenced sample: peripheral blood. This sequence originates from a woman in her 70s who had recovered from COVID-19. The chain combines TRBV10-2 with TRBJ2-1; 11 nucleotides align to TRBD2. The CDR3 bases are TGCGCCAGCAGTGAGCTAGCGGGAGGCGGTGAGCAGTTCTTC. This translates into CASSELAGGGEQFF.